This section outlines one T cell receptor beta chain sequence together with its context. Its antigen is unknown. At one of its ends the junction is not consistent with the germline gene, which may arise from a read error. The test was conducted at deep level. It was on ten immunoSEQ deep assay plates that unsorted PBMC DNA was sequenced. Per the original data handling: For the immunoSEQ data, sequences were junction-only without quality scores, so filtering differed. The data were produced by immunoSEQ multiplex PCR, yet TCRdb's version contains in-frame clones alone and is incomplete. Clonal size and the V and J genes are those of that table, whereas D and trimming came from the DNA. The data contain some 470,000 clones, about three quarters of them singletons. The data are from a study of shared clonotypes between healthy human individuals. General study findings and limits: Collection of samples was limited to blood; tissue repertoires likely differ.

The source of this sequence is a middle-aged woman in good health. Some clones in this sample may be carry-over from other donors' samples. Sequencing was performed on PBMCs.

CDR3 sequence: CASRLGRGPYGYTF. CDR3 coding DNA: TGTGCCAGCAGATTGGGCAGGGGGCCATATGGCTACACCTTC. The genes are TRBV5-4 and TRBJ1-2; the match to TRBD1 covers 8 bases. In germline, CDR1 is SGHNT, CDR2 YYREEE (reference sequence). The length of the CDR3 is 14 residues.